In its sample, the clone carrying this TCR beta chain was seen many times. What it binds is not known. The data derive from a study of read filtering for tumor transcriptome and immune sequencing. Study information: R-ISS stage counts were 8 for I, about 16 for II, six or seven for III. Study observations and caveats: Approximately 87% of IR-seq clonotypes had a single read, yet these held 3.5% to 4.5% of reads. Without single-read clonotypes, shared clonotype proportions correlated more between IR-seq and RNA-seq.

This library used roughly 400 ng RNA and molecular barcoded adaptors spanning alpha/delta and beta/gamma chains. TCRdb re-derived calls from the reads in MiXCR, one entry per CDR3 protein. In the table there are around 130,000 distinct CDR3 sequences, roughly an eighth of which are singletons. The V gene end was trimmed by 5 bases and the J gene end by 5 bases; junction bases not matched to a gene: 9. Germline-derived CDR1 and CDR2 are DFQATT and SNEGSKA (reference sequence). CDR3 length: 14 residues. Source material: a population of CD138-negative cells sorted from bone marrow. The TCR sequence derives from a donor at least 40 years old with multiple myeloma. The chain employs TRBV20-1 and TRBJ2-1, with 7 nucleotides matching TRBD2. CDR3 amino acids: CSALFGGTDNEQFF. For the CDR3, the DNA is TGCAGTGCTCTCTTCGGGGGGACGGACAATGAGCAGTTCTTC.